This T cell receptor (beta chain) was sequenced for a study of T-cell reconstitution after alpha-beta-depleted transplantation in children. CDR1 is MGHRA and CDR2 is YSYEKL in the germline V gene. The CDR3 has 17 amino acids. V was shortened by 0 bases and J by 2 bases, with 17 bases between the two germline ends. The TCRbeta library incorporated unique molecular identifiers. TCRdb ran MiXCR on the PCR reads and lists one entry per CDR3 protein. This sample has just over 950,000 distinct CDR3 sequences, with roughly 29% found just once. The chain employs TRBV4-1 and TRBJ2-7, with unresolved D. This TCR came from a boy less than two years old who had a stem cell transplant for SCID, so the T cells may come from the graft donor. Sequencing was performed on PBMCs, mostly from graft donor cells, taken 360 days after TCRalphabeta/CD19-depleted stem cell transplant. The DNA of the CDR3 is TGCGCCAGCAGCCAAGAGGGCCTTTCCCGGGTCACCTACGAGCAGTACTTC. Amino acid sequence: CASSQEGLSRVTYEQYF.